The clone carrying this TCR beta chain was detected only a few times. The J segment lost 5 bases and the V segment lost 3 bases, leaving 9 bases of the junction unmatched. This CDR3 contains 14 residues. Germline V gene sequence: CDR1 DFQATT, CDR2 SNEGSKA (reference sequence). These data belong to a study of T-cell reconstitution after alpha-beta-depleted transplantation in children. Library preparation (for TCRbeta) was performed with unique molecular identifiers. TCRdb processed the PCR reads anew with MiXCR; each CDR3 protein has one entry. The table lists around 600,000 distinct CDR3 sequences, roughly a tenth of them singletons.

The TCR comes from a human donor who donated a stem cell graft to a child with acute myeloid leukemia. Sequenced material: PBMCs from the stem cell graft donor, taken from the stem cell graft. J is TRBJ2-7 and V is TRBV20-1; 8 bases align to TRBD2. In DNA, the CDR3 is TGCAGTGCTAGTCCAAGCGGGAGCGACGACGAGCAGTACTTC. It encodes CSASPSGSDDEQYF.